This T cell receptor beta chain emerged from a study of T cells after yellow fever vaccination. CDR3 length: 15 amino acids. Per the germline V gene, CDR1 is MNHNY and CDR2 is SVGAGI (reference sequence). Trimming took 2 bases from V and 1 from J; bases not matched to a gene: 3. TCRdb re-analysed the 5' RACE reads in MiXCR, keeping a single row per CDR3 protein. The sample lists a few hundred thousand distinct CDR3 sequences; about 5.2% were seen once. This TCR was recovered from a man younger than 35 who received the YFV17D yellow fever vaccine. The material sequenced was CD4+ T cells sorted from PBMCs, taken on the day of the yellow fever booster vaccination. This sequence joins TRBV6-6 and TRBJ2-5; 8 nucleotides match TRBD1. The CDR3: CASSYPGGLQETQYF. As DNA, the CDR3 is TGTGCCAGCAGTTACCCAGGGGGCCTCCAAGAGACCCAGTACTTC.